One and the same sample provided the 32 T cell receptor beta chains below, sequenced in a study of T cell changes during pregnancy in multiple sclerosis. Clones were read by immunoSEQ multiplex PCR, and TCRdb kept only the in-frame ones, dropping some. The sample lists about 60,000 clones; around 90% were seen once. The specimen was CD4+ T cells from peripheral blood mononuclear cells, collected in the second trimester of pregnancy. These receptors were taken from a female donor with multiple sclerosis, enrolled in a pregnancy study.

The chain links TRBV11-2 to TRBJ2-2, with 13 bases aligning to TRBD2. Germline V gene data show CDR1 as SGHAT and CDR2 as FQNNGV. The CDR3 has 17 amino acids. With V trimmed by 3 bases and J by 3 bases, 4 bases remained unmatched. The CDR3 region is CASSFGLAGEDTGELFF. CDR3 bases: TGTGCCAGCAGCTTTGGACTAGCGGGAGAAGACACCGGGGAGCTGTTTTTT.

J is TRBJ1-2 and V is TRBV30; perhaps TRBD1 as D (6 bases). The germline V gene has CDR1 GTSNPN and CDR2 SVGIG (reference sequence). V lost 2 bases and J lost 4, with 8 bases in between. The CDR3 totals 12 residues. The CDR3 nucleotides read TGTGCCTGGAGTAGGGGGGGCTATGGCTACACCTTC. Amino acids: CAWSRGGYGYTF.

The chain recombines TRBV27 with TRBJ2-2; TRBD1 is a possible D gene (5 bases). CDR1 and CDR2 from the germline V gene are MNHEY and SMNVEV (reference sequence). This CDR3 comprises 15 residues. V was pared by 5 bases and J by 4 bases, with 14 bases between. The CDR3 nucleotides are TGTGCCAGCAGTCCCCGGCAGGGCGGCACCGGGGAGCTGTTTTTT. This gives the protein CASSPRQGGTGELFF.

The chain links TRBV7-3 to TRBJ2-7, with D hard to call. Germline V CDR1 and CDR2: SGHTA, FQGTGA. Trimming removed 5 bases from V and 1 base from J, with 12 bases in between. This CDR3 is 14 amino acids long. The CDR3 is CASSPDSFSYEQYF. CDR3 in DNA: TGTGCCAGCAGCCCCGACTCGTTTTCCTACGAGCAGTACTTC.

The V and J genes are TRBV6-5 and TRBJ2-7, with TRBD1 identical over 8 bases. After removal of 6 bases from V and 2 bases from J, the junction contained 3 bases not matched to a gene. The CDR3 loop spans 13 amino acids. CDR1 and CDR2 from the germline V gene are MNHEY and SVGAGI. The CDR3 sequence is CASRRTGTYEQYF. DNA for the CDR3: TGTGCCAGCAGGAGGACAGGGACCTACGAGCAGTACTTC.

The CDR3 sequence is CAISALRDRGRSTEAFF. CDR3 sequence (DNA): TGTGCCATCAGTGCACTCCGGGACAGGGGGCGAAGCACTGAAGCTTTCTTT. The rearrangement uses TRBV10-3 and TRBJ1-1; 12 bases align to TRBD1. Per germline, CDR1 ENHRY and CDR2 SYGVKD. Trimming removed 4 bases from V and 4 bases from J; junction bases left unmatched: 10. The CDR3 loop spans 17 amino acids.

The rearrangement uses TRBV16 and TRBJ1-6, with no clear D. The CDR3 runs to 18 residues. Germline assignment: CDR1 KGHSY and CDR2 FQNENV. Trimming stripped 0 bases from V and 9 bases from J, with 21 bases between. The CDR3 reads CASSQSGFGRGSGSPLHF. CDR3 DNA: TGTGCCAGCAGCCAATCGGGCTTTGGTAGAGGGAGTGGTTCACCCCTCCACTTT.

This CDR3 is CASSLGGRSEKLFF. The CDR3 nucleotides read TGCGCCAGCAGCCTAGGGGGCAGGAGTGAAAAACTGTTTTTT. The J gene is TRBJ1-4, the V gene TRBV5-1, with TRBD1 matching over 7 bases. With 4 bases clipped from V and 7 bases from J, the junction kept 7 bases outside the gene matches. The CDR3 loop spans 14 amino acids. The germline V gene encodes CDR1 SGHRS and CDR2 YFSETQ.

The chain joins TRBV11-2 to TRBJ2-1; tentatively, D is TRBD2 (5 bases). This CDR3 region has 15 residues. V gave up 2 bases and J gave up 5 bases, with 13 bases separating them. Germline V gives CDR1 SGHAT, CDR2 FQNNGV. The CDR3 loop reads CASSLTGYGNNEQFF. Written as DNA, the CDR3 is TGTGCCAGCAGCTTAACGGGATACGGGAACAATGAGCAGTTCTTC.

The chain uses TRBV27 and TRBJ1-1; unclear D gene. This CDR3 spans 14 amino acids. Per the germline V gene, CDR1 is MNHEY and CDR2 is SMNVEV (reference sequence). V dropped 7 bases and J dropped 0 bases, with 12 bases sitting between them. The CDR3 is CASTPSQVNTEAFF. DNA for the CDR3: TGTGCCAGCACCCCCTCCCAGGTGAACACTGAAGCTTTCTTT.

V gene TRBV2 combines with J gene TRBJ2-7; no definite D call. The CDR3 has 14 residues. CDR1 and CDR2 from the germline V gene are SNHLY and FYNNEI. Trimming stripped 3 bases from V and 2 bases from J, with 11 bases between. CDR3 loop: CASSEVRLPYEQYF. The CDR3 nucleotides read TGTGCCAGCAGTGAGGTCCGACTCCCCTACGAGCAGTACTTC.

Worth noting for this clone: Other DNA sequences in this sample translate to the same CDR3. The chain is built from TRBV28 and TRBJ1-2; tentatively, D is TRBD1 (5 bases). V lost 6 bases and J 5 bases, leaving 13 bases between the germline ends. The germline V gene encodes CDR1 MDHEN and CDR2 SYDVKM. The CDR3 is made up of 13 amino acids. This CDR3 is CASSLPGNYGYTF. In nucleotides, the CDR3 is TGTGCCAGCAGCCTGCCAGGGAATTATGGCTACACCTTC.

The chain employs TRBV7-9 and TRBJ2-1, with TRBD2 identical over 9 bases. V dropped 5 bases and J dropped 4; count of bases not matched to a gene: 6. The CDR3 runs to 15 residues. Germline CDR1 SEHNR, CDR2 FQNEAQ (reference sequence). CDR3 region: CASSPLSGGYNEQFF. For the CDR3, the DNA is TGTGCCAGCAGCCCCCTGAGCGGGGGGTACAATGAGCAGTTCTTC.

This clone was seen a few times. This chain links TRBV28 with TRBJ1-5; possible D gene TRBD1, 5 bases. Germline V lookup: CDR1 MDHEN, CDR2 SYDVKM. With 5 bases removed from V and 0 bases from J, the gap between germline ends came to 14 bases. The CDR3 runs to 16 residues. CDR3 nucleotide sequence: TGTGCCAGCAGTCCTGGGGGGAGGGATAGCAATCAGCCCCAGCATTTT. Translating gives CASSPGGRDSNQPQHF.

The genes are TRBV5-1 and TRBJ1-1; 9 positions match TRBD1. CDR1 and CDR2 from the germline V gene are SGHRS and YFSETQ. Trimming took 4 bases from V and 0 from J; bases not matched to a gene: 10. CDR3 length equals 17 residues. DNA for the CDR3: TGCGCCAGCAGCATGGGGACAGGGATATCCATGAACACTGAAGCTTTCTTT. Translation gives CASSMGTGISMNTEAFF.

The chain carries TRBV5-1 and TRBJ1-1; possible D gene TRBD1, 5 bases. Trimming removed 5 bases at V and 1 base at J, with 12 bases between. Looked up from germline, CDR1 is SGHRS and CDR2 is YFSETQ. There are 14 residues in the CDR3. CDR3 sequence (DNA): TGCGCCAGCAGACCGGGACTCTCGAACACTGAAGCTTTCTTT. Translated: CASRPGLSNTEAFF.

A single count supports this clone. CDR3 region: CASSLLAGADTQYF. CDR3 in DNA: TGTGCCAGCAGCTTACTAGCGGGAGCGGATACGCAGTATTTT. This sequence joins TRBV5-4 and TRBJ2-3, with 11 positions matching TRBD2. Per the germline V gene, CDR1 is SGHNT and CDR2 is YYREEE (reference sequence). The V gene end was trimmed by 2 bases and the J gene end by 6 bases; junction bases not matched to a gene: 2. CDR3 length: 14 amino acids.

This clone was detected once. The V call is TRBV5-1, the J call TRBJ1-1; 8 bases map to TRBD1. The germline V gene has CDR1 SGHRS and CDR2 YFSETQ. This CDR3 comprises 16 residues. J gave up 4 bases and V 0 bases, and 8 bases lay outside the gene matches. Here the CDR3 DNA reads TGCGCCAGCAGCTTGGTTGGGACAGGACCTGGCACTGAAGCTTTCTTT. This encodes CASSLVGTGPGTEAFF.

The rearrangement uses TRBV6-6 and TRBJ2-3, with TRBD2 as a possible D gene (5 bases). Germline CDR1 and CDR2: MNHNY and SVGAGI (reference sequence). Trimming pared 3 bases from V and 7 bases from J, leaving 8 bases between. CDR3 length: 12 residues. The CDR3 DNA sequence: TGTGCCAGCAGTTATGAGGGAAATACGCAGTATTTT. It yields the protein CASSYEGNTQYF.

The chain is built from TRBV9 and TRBJ2-1; 13 bases are shared with TRBD2. After removal of 0 bases from V and 5 bases from J, the junction contained 11 bases not matched to a gene. The CDR3 length is 19 residues. Germline CDR1 SGDLS, CDR2 YYNGEE. CDR3 DNA sequence: TGTGCCAGCAGCGTAGGAGAGCGTGTGGGACTAGCGGGACACAATGAGCAGTTCTTC. Protein: CASSVGERVGLAGHNEQFF.

The chain joins TRBV10-3 to TRBJ1-4, with TRBD1 identical over 9 bases. The CDR3 is made up of 14 amino acids. Germline V gene sequence: CDR1 ENHRY, CDR2 SYGVKD. With 6 bases clipped from V and 10 bases from J, the junction kept 9 bases outside the gene matches. CDR3 nucleotides: TGTGCCATCAGACCGGGACAGGGAGCGGGAAAACTGTTTTTT. Its translation is CAIRPGQGAGKLFF.

The chain couples TRBV27 to TRBJ1-2; 9 bases are a match to TRBD1. Per the germline V gene, CDR1 is MNHEY and CDR2 is SMNVEV (reference sequence). V gave up 6 bases and J gave up 6 bases; unmatched junction bases: 11. This CDR3 region has 15 residues. Written as DNA, the CDR3 is TGTGCCAGCAGCTCCCCGGGGACAGGGAGGCATGGCTACACCTTC. It translates to CASSSPGTGRHGYTF.

The V gene is TRBV5-8, the J gene TRBJ2-7; 10 bases are shared with TRBD2. Germline CDR1 SGHTS, CDR2 YDEGEE. Unmatched junction bases numbered 3, after V lost 2 bases and J lost 1 base. The CDR3 is 15 amino acids. The DNA for the CDR3 is TGTGCCAGCAGCTTACCGGGACTAGCGTCCTACGAGCAGTACTTC. Protein: CASSLPGLASYEQYF.

The V gene is TRBV28, the J gene TRBJ2-1; 9 bases line up with TRBD2. This CDR3 contains 16 residues. The trim removed 1 base at V and 4 bases at J, leaving 5 bases unmatched. The germline CDR1 and CDR2 sequences are MDHEN and SYDVKM. The CDR3, as DNA: TGTGCCAGCAGTTTATCGGCGGGAGGGGGATACAATGAGCAGTTCTTC. This encodes CASSLSAGGGYNEQFF.

The V gene is TRBV6-1, the J gene TRBJ1-1; 9 nucleotides match TRBD1. The V gene end was trimmed by 5 bases and the J gene end by 1 base; junction bases not matched to a gene: 2. Germline values: CDR1 MNHNS, CDR2 SASEGT. The CDR3 loop spans 14 amino acids. CDR3 amino acids: CASSIQGANTEAFF. The CDR3 DNA is TGTGCCAGCAGTATACAGGGGGCGAACACTGAAGCTTTCTTT.

The chain links TRBV5-1 to TRBJ2-1; no definite D call. Trimming stripped 0 bases from V and 6 bases from J, with 7 bases between. The length of the CDR3 is 13 residues. The germline gives CDR1 SGHRS, CDR2 YFSETQ. CDR3 loop: CASSLEIVNEQFF. CDR3 nucleotide sequence: TGCGCCAGCAGCTTGGAAATAGTCAATGAGCAGTTCTTC. Variable domain in full (rest from reference TRBV5-1 and TRBJ2-1): KAGVTQTPRYLIKTRGQQVTLSCSPISGHRSVSWYQQTPGQGLQFLFEYFSETQRNKGNFPGRFSGRQFSNSRSEMNVSTLELGDSALYLCASSLEIVNEQFFGPGTRLTVL.

This clone was observed a handful of times. The gene calls are TRBV7-9 and TRBJ1-3; 9 nucleotides agree with TRBD1. Per germline, CDR1 SEHNR and CDR2 FQNEAQ (reference sequence). The CDR3 has 15 amino acids. Unmatched junction bases numbered 3, after V lost 6 bases and J lost 0 bases. The CDR3 DNA reads as TGTGCCAGCAGACAGGACAGGGGCTCTGGAAACACCATATATTTT. Protein: CASRQDRGSGNTIYF.

This clone was counted a single time. The chain joins TRBV5-6 to TRBJ1-4; 11 nucleotides line up with TRBD1. The CDR3 spans 18 residues. The J segment lost 3 bases and the V segment lost 5 bases, leaving 12 bases of the junction unmatched. Looked up from germline, CDR1 is SGHDT and CDR2 is YYEEEE. The CDR3 sequence: CASSSSGQGARSNEKLFF. CDR3 in DNA: TGTGCCAGCAGTTCCTCAGGACAGGGGGCGCGTTCTAATGAAAAACTGTTTTTT.

The chain has TRBV11-2 and TRBJ2-3, with 12 bases fitting TRBD2. The CDR3 extends over 16 amino acids. The trim removed 7 bases at V and 3 bases at J, leaving 8 bases unmatched. Per germline, CDR1 SGHAT and CDR2 FQNNGV. CDR3 loop: CASTNLAGGLTDTQYF. In DNA form, the CDR3 reads TGTGCCAGCACCAACCTAGCGGGAGGGCTGACAGATACGCAGTATTTT.

The chain couples TRBV7-6 to TRBJ1-3; perhaps TRBD1 as D (5 bases). This CDR3 comprises 15 residues. Germline values: CDR1 SGHVS, CDR2 FNYEAQ. V was pared by 1 base and J by 4 bases, with 11 bases between. CDR3 sequence reads: CASSLGQWGGNTIYF. CDR3 DNA sequence: TGTGCCAGCAGCTTAGGTCAATGGGGCGGAAACACCATATATTTT.

The rearrangement joins TRBV5-4 to TRBJ2-1; 10 bases match TRBD2. Germline V gives CDR1 SGHNT, CDR2 YYREEE (reference sequence). The ends lost 4 bases at V and 7 bases at J; junction bases unmatched: 11. The CDR3 has 16 amino acids. The DNA for the CDR3 is TGTGCCAGCAGCCCCCCTAGCGGGAGATGGGAGAATGAGCAGTTCTTC. It specifies CASSPPSGRWENEQFF.

The chain links TRBV2 to TRBJ1-6; D is unresolved. Trimming stripped 7 bases from V and 0 bases from J, with 10 bases between. Germline CDR1 is SNHLY and CDR2 is FYNNEI. CDR3 length: 15 amino acids. CDR3 in amino acids: CASNVGSSYNSPLHF. The CDR3 DNA reads TGTGCCAGCAATGTCGGTAGCTCCTATAATTCACCCCTCCACTTT.